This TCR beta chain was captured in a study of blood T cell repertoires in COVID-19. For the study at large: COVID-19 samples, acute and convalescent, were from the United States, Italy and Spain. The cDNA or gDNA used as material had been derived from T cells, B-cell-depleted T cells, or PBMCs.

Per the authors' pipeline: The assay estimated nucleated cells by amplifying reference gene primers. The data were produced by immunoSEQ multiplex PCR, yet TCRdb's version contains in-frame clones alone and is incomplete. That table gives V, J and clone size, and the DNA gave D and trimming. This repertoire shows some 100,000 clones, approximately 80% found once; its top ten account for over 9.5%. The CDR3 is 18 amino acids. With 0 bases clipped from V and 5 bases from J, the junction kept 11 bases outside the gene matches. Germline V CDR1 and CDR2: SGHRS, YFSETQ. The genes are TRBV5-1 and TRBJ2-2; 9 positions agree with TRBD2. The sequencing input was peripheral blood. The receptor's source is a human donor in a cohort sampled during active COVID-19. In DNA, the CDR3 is TGCGCCAGCAGCTTGGGTGCTGCGGGAGGGCCTTTGACCGGGGAGCTGTTTTTT. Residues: CASSLGAAGGPLTGELFF. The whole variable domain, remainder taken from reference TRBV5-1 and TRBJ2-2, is KAGVTQTPRYLIKTRGQQVTLSCSPISGHRSVSWYQQTPGQGLQFLFEYFSETQRNKGNFPGRFSGRQFSNSRSEMNVSTLELGDSALYLCASSLGAAGGPLTGELFFGEGSRLTVL.